The clone carrying this TCR beta chain was picked up one time. The target antigen is unknown. The data are from a study of cytotoxic CD8 clonotypes in ibrutinib-treated CLL. Regarding the study as a whole: While tracking circulating CD8+ T-cell counts, baseline clonality exceeded that of age-matched healthy donors. The times at which samples were taken varied between sustained-remission and progressing patients.

The CDR3 covers 13 residues. Germline V gene lookup returns CDR1 SQVTM and CDR2 ANQGSEA. The V gene lost 7 bases and the J gene lost 3 bases, with 15 bases spanning the gap. Here immunoSEQ multiplex PCR was the method, and the copy in TCRdb shows in-frame clones only, minus some. The sample has 200,000 to 250,000 clones, 60% to 75% seen once. The TCR originated in a human donor with chronic lymphocytic leukemia. This chain links TRBV29-1 with TRBJ1-1, with a weak D call TRBD1 (5 bases). Specimen: PBMCs, collected after 24 months of ibrutinib treatment. CDR3 DNA sequence: TGCAGCGCCTCGGGGCCCGGCGACACTGAAGCTTTCTTT. This sequence encodes CSASGPGDTEAFF.